The 17 T cell receptor beta chains below come from one sample, sequenced in a study of B cell selection in AIRE deficiency. The protocol was immunoSEQ multiplex PCR, while the TCRdb copy is restricted to in-frame clones and leaves out a portion. Of about 22,000 clones listed, about nine tenths are singletons. The regulatory T cell sort gate was CD4+CD25hiCD127low/negative. Sequenced input: CD4+CD25+ Tregs sorted from PBMCs. The source of these receptors is a human donor in good health.

The rearrangement uses TRBV7-8 and TRBJ1-6; D might be TRBD1 (6 bases). This CDR3 is 16 amino acids long. The V end lost 8 bases, the J end lost 4 bases, and 18 bases lay between the germline ends. The germline gives CDR1 SGHVS, CDR2 FQNEAQ. CDR3 sequence (DNA): TGTGCCAGCCGGCGGGACGGGGGGCTGTATAATTCACCCCTCCACTTT. Residues: CASRRDGGLYNSPLHF.

The V gene is TRBV10-3, the J gene TRBJ1-1, with 11 bases matching TRBD1. This CDR3 contains 14 residues. Per germline, CDR1 ENHRY and CDR2 SYGVKD. Trimming cost V 10 bases and J 4 bases; bases outside gene matches: 8. The CDR3 is CATKGGTGGTEAFF. In DNA, the CDR3 is TGTGCCACAAAGGGTGGGACAGGGGGCACTGAAGCTTTCTTT.

This clone was seen more than once but under ten times. The chain is built from TRBV7-6 and TRBJ1-1, with 7 bases that match TRBD1. Germline V lookup: CDR1 SGHVS, CDR2 FNYEAQ. V shed 5 bases and J 1 base; nucleotides not matched to a gene: 10. The CDR3 runs 16 residues. CDR3 amino acids: CASSRLRQGANTEAFF. CDR3 nucleotides: TGTGCCAGCAGCCGACTAAGACAGGGCGCGAACACTGAAGCTTTCTTT.

This chain links TRBV6-5 with TRBJ1-3, with 7 nucleotides matching TRBD1. CDR3 length equals 16 residues. Germline V gives CDR1 MNHEY, CDR2 SVGAGI. V lost 0 bases and J lost 7; bases outside the gene matches: 9. For the CDR3, the DNA is TGTGCCAGCAGTTACTCGGCCGGGACAGTGGGGAACACCATATATTTT. This translates into CASSYSAGTVGNTIYF.

This sequence joins TRBV5-3 and TRBJ2-1; TRBD2 matches 8 bases. TRBV5-3 qualifies as an ORF whose function is uncertain. The CDR3 length is 16 residues. V shed 1 base, J shed 0 bases, and the junction held 3 bases outside the gene matches. CDR3 in DNA: TGTGCCAGAAGCTTGAGGCGGGGGGACTCCTACAATGAGCAGTTCTTC. Residues: CARSLRRGDSYNEQFF.

This chain joins TRBV14 and TRBJ2-5, with 11 bases lining up with TRBD2. The ends lost 4 bases at V and 4 bases at J; junction bases unmatched: 8. This CDR3 has 16 amino acids. CDR1 and CDR2 from the germline V gene are SGHDN and FVKESK. CDR3 bases: TGTGCCAGCAGCCTTTCGGCTAGCGGGGGGCTAGAGACCCAGTACTTC. Translated: CASSLSASGGLETQYF.

The rearrangement joins TRBV5-1 to TRBJ2-1; D not resolved. Per germline, CDR1 SGHRS and CDR2 YFSETQ. V was clipped by 0 bases and J by 9 bases, with 13 bases between them. CDR3 size: 14 residues. This CDR3 reads CASSLVLGGGEQFF. The CDR3 DNA reads as TGCGCCAGCAGCTTGGTCCTTGGCGGCGGTGAGCAGTTCTTC.

The chain recombines TRBV25-1 with TRBJ2-1, with D possibly being TRBD2 (6 bases). V lost 0 bases, J lost 8 bases, and 11 bases lay in between. Germline V lookup: CDR1 MGHDK, CDR2 SYGVNS. The CDR3 loop spans 14 amino acids. In DNA form, the CDR3 reads TGTGCCAGCAGTGAATACGGGAGCAAGGATGAGCAGTTCTTC. Translation: CASSEYGSKDEQFF.

This clone was picked up one time. This chain uses TRBV6-1 with TRBJ2-7, with D uncertain. Between the trimmed V and J ends, which lost 7 bases and 5 bases, there was a span of 18 bases. This CDR3 region has 14 residues. In germline, CDR1 is MNHNS, CDR2 SASEGT. As DNA, the CDR3 is TGTGCCAGCAACTACTTAAGTGGGCCGAACGAGCAGTACTTC. This gives the protein CASNYLSGPNEQYF.

The chain carries TRBV4-2 and TRBJ2-1; TRBD2 matches 7 bases. The CDR3 is 16 amino acids. Germline V gene data show CDR1 as LGHNA and CDR2 as YNFKEQ. Trimming took 0 bases from V and 7 from J; bases not matched to a gene: 9. The CDR3 region is CASSQDRLAVGNEQFF. In DNA form, the CDR3 reads TGTGCCAGCAGCCAAGATCGCCTAGCGGTCGGTAATGAGCAGTTCTTC.

The V call is TRBV28, the J call TRBJ2-2; 8 bases line up with TRBD2. Germline-derived CDR1 and CDR2 are MDHEN and SYDVKM. This CDR3 has 15 residues. Unmatched junction bases numbered 8, after V lost 6 bases and J lost 5 bases. CDR3 loop: CASSYGTRGTGELFF. As DNA, the CDR3 is TGTGCCAGCAGCTACGGGACTAGAGGAACCGGGGAGCTGTTTTTT.

The chain joins TRBV9 to TRBJ1-1; D ambiguous. Germline V CDR1 and CDR2: SGDLS, YYNGEE. The length of the CDR3 is 14 residues. Deletions cut 0 bases from V and 2 bases from J, with 8 bases between. Written as DNA, the CDR3 is TGTGCCAGCAGCGTAGCTCACAGCAACACTGAAGCTTTCTTT. Translated: CASSVAHSNTEAFF. Filled out from reference TRBV9 and TRBJ1-1, the complete variable domain reads DSGVTQTPKHLITATGQRVTLRCSPRSGDLSVYWYQQSLDQGLQFLIQYYNGEERAKGNILERFSAQQFPDLHSELNLSSLELGDSALYFCASSVAHSNTEAFFGQGTRLTVV.

The chain has TRBV29-1 and TRBJ1-2; the match to TRBD1 covers 9 bases. V was clipped by 7 bases and J by 6 bases; unmatched bases: 6. The CDR3 runs 12 residues. Germline CDR1 SQVTM, CDR2 ANQGSEA. The CDR3, as DNA: TGCAGCGCCGGGACAGGGCGGAATGGCTACACCTTC. As protein: CSAGTGRNGYTF.

The V gene is TRBV27, the J gene TRBJ1-2; 7 bases align to TRBD1. Germline V gene lookup returns CDR1 MNHEY and CDR2 SMNVEV (reference sequence). The CDR3 is made up of 13 amino acids. V lost 3 bases, J lost 5 bases, and 3 bases stayed unmatched. The CDR3 protein is CASSFDREYGYTF. The CDR3 DNA sequence: TGTGCCAGCAGTTTCGACAGGGAGTATGGCTACACCTTC.

V and J are TRBV5-5 and TRBJ2-1; possible D gene TRBD2, 6 bases. CDR3 length equals 15 residues. Looked up from germline, CDR1 is SGHKS and CDR2 is YYEKEE (reference sequence). Trimming cost V 0 bases and J 2 bases, with 9 bases left between them. The CDR3 protein is CASSLVAGTYNEQFF. The CDR3 DNA reads TGTGCCAGCAGCTTGGTGGCGGGAACCTACAATGAGCAGTTCTTC.

The chain couples TRBV5-1 to TRBJ1-1; the D gene is possibly TRBD1 (6 bases). Germline CDR1 is SGHRS and CDR2 is YFSETQ. V was shortened by 3 bases and J by 1 base, with 13 bases between the two germline ends. There are 15 residues in the CDR3. Here the CDR3 reads CASSSGGGPNTEAFF. CDR3 nucleotide sequence: TGCGCCAGCAGCTCCGGGGGGGGCCCGAACACTGAAGCTTTCTTT. Full variable domain (outside the CDR3, taken from reference TRBV5-1 and TRBJ1-1): KAGVTQTPRYLIKTRGQQVTLSCSPISGHRSVSWYQQTPGQGLQFLFEYFSETQRNKGNFPGRFSGRQFSNSRSEMNVSTLELGDSALYLCASSSGGGPNTEAFFGQGTRLTVV.

The chain is built from TRBV7-9 and TRBJ1-2, with a tentative D call TRBD1 (5 bases). This CDR3 is built from 12 residues. Per the germline V gene, CDR1 is SEHNR and CDR2 is FQNEAQ (reference sequence). The ends were cut back, 1 base at V and 5 bases at J, with 5 bases in the middle. The CDR3 region is CASSLGGYGYTF. DNA of the CDR3: TGTGCCAGCAGCTTAGGGGGGTATGGCTACACCTTC. The full variable domain, rest sourced from reference TRBV7-9 and TRBJ1-2, is DTGVSQNPRHKITKRGQNVTFRCDPISEHNRLYWYRQTLGQGPEFLTYFQNEAQLEKSRLLSDRFSAERPKGSFSTLEIQRTEQGDSAMYLCASSLGGYGYTFGSGTRLTVV.